Each of the 17 T cell receptor beta chains below was sequenced from the same sample in a study of patients and donors after allogeneic stem cell transplantation. TCRdb re-derived calls from the RT-PCR reads in MiXCR, one entry per CDR3 protein. The sample shows about 400,000 distinct CDR3 sequences, around 16% of them seen only once. Sequencing was done on a sample of blood, either unsorted or a sorted T cell fraction (not recorded which). The receptors were sampled from a human donor who was either an allogeneic HSCT recipient or a stem cell or donor lymphocyte infusion donor (not recorded which). It is not recorded whose cells these are; they may come from a transplant donor.

The chain links TRBV20-1 to TRBJ1-1, with a possible D match to TRBD1 (6 bases). The V and J ends lost 2 bases and 4 bases respectively, with 17 bases between them. CDR1 DFQATT and CDR2 SNEGSKA come from the germline V gene (reference sequence). The CDR3 has 15 amino acids. For the CDR3, the DNA is TGCAGTGCTAGAAAAACAGGGCCGGGAGTCACTGAAGCTTTCTTT. Its protein product is CSARKTGPGVTEAFF.

This chain uses TRBV5-5 with TRBJ1-1; no firm D call. V was clipped by 0 bases and J by 4 bases, with 4 bases between them. The CDR3 extends over 12 amino acids. Germline loops: CDR1 SGHKS, CDR2 YYEKEE (reference sequence). The DNA of the CDR3 is TGTGCCAGCAGCTTGGGGCCCACTGAAGCTTTCTTT. Its translation: CASSLGPTEAFF.

The genes are TRBV6-1 and TRBJ1-1; 8 bases map to TRBD1. V trimming: 6 bases; J trimming: 1 base; junction bases outside the gene matches: 4. The CDR3 contains 14 residues. In germline, CDR1 is MNHNS, CDR2 SASEGT. The CDR3 loop reads CASRGDRRNTEAFF. CDR3 DNA sequence: TGTGCCAGCAGGGGGGACAGGAGGAACACTGAAGCTTTCTTT.

There are many counts of this clonotype. V gene TRBV12-3 or TRBV12-4 combines with J gene TRBJ1-5; TRBD1 is a possible D gene (6 bases). This CDR3 has 16 amino acids. The V end lost 4 bases, the J end lost 2 bases, and 15 bases lay between the germline ends. CDR3 sequence (DNA): TGTGCCAGCAGTTCCTCACAGGGATCGCGCAATCAGCCCCAGCATTTT. Its translation is CASSSSQGSRNQPQHF.

This clonotype was found a few times. The gene calls are TRBV21-1 and TRBJ2-5; TRBD1, the table's D call, lacks a check against the DNA. TRBV21-1 is deemed a pseudogene. CDR3 length: 14 amino acids. CDR3 bases: TGTGCCAGCAGCCCCCTCGGAGATGGGGAGACCCAGTACTTC. Protein product: CASSPLGDGETQYF.

The chain is built from TRBV20-1 and TRBJ1-3; D uncertain. The length of the CDR3 is 13 residues. Germline assignment: CDR1 DFQATT and CDR2 SNEGSKA (reference sequence). Trimming took off 3 bases at V and 2 bases at J, with 8 bases between the two ends. CDR3 loop: CSASEGAGNTIYF. The CDR3 DNA is TGCAGTGCTAGTGAGGGAGCTGGAAACACCATATATTTT.

This rearrangement joins TRBV24-1 to TRBJ2-7; 14 bases are a match to TRBD2. The length of the CDR3 is 15 residues. Trimming cost V 4 bases and J 7 bases; bases outside gene matches: 5. Looked up from germline, CDR1 is KGHDR and CDR2 is SFDVKD. The CDR3 region is CATSETRTSGREQYF. CDR3 in DNA: TGTGCCACCAGTGAAACCCGGACTAGCGGGAGGGAGCAGTACTTC.

This clonotype was seen repeatedly, ten times or more. The rearrangement joins TRBV4-1 to TRBJ1-1; 9 bases line up with TRBD1. V dropped 4 bases and J dropped 4; count of bases not matched to a gene: 7. Germline CDR1 MGHRA, CDR2 YSYEKL. The length of the CDR3 is 15 residues. The CDR3 region is CASSLQGTGTTEAFF. Written as DNA, the CDR3 is TGCGCCAGCAGCCTCCAAGGGACAGGGACCACTGAAGCTTTCTTT.

V and J are TRBV12-3 or TRBV12-4 and TRBJ1-3; no definite D call. The CDR3 extends over 16 amino acids. The V end was cut by 0 bases, the J end by 1 base, with 10 bases between. Here the CDR3 reads CASSLAGSASGNTIYF. The CDR3 DNA reads as TGTGCCAGCAGTTTAGCGGGCAGCGCTTCTGGAAACACCATATATTTT.

The chain couples TRBV5-1 to TRBJ2-7; D might be TRBD1 or TRBD2, each matching 6 bases. Trimming removed 3 bases at V and 0 bases at J, with 16 bases between. This CDR3 has 16 residues. The germline CDR1 and CDR2 sequences are SGHRS and YFSETQ. CDR3 in DNA: TGCGCCAGCAGCTCCCGGGGGCTTCTGAGCTCCTACGAGCAGTACTTC. Translating gives CASSSRGLLSSYEQYF.

This clonotype was counted a few times. The J gene is TRBJ2-3, the V gene TRBV6-5; D is unclear. Trimming stripped 2 bases from V and 1 base from J, with 7 bases between. CDR1 is MNHEY and CDR2 is SVGAGI in the germline V gene. The CDR3 contains 14 residues. CDR3 amino acids: CASSYIGGTDTQYF. In DNA form, the CDR3 reads TGTGCCAGCAGTTACATTGGGGGCACAGATACGCAGTATTTT.

This clonotype was recorded a few times. The V and J genes are TRBV4-2 and TRBJ2-2; D perhaps matches TRBD2 (6 bases). The germline CDR1 and CDR2 sequences are LGHNA and YNFKEQ. V shed 0 bases and J shed 3 bases, with 11 bases lying between them. This CDR3 has 16 residues. CDR3 sequence: CASSQESGGYTGELFF. CDR3 in DNA: TGTGCCAGCAGCCAAGAAAGCGGAGGGTACACCGGGGAGCTGTTTTTT.

V is TRBV6-1 and J is TRBJ2-1, with 7 bases identical to TRBD1. The CDR3 covers 13 residues. Germline values: CDR1 MNHNS, CDR2 SASEGT. Trimming removed 8 bases from V and 5 bases from J; junction bases left unmatched: 6. The CDR3 coding sequence is TGTGCCAGCGGCCGGGACAGAAACAATGAGCAGTTCTTC. Its protein is CASGRDRNNEQFF.

This clonotype showed up just a few times. The rearrangement links TRBV30 to TRBJ1-2, with TRBD1 as a possible D gene (6 bases). The CDR3 is 16 residues long. Germline V gene sequence: CDR1 GTSNPN, CDR2 SVGIG (reference sequence). The V gene lost 5 bases and the J gene lost 8 bases, with 27 bases spanning the gap. DNA for the CDR3: TGTGCCTGGTTTCGCACGTGGGGGCTCCGAATGTTGGGCTACACCTTC. It codes for CAWFRTWGLRMLGYTF.

This clonotype was seen a single time. A clone one base away is much larger, so this may be a read error. The rearrangement links TRBV5-1 to TRBJ2-3; TRBD1 matches at 10 bases. The V gene's germline CDR1 is SGHRS and CDR2 YFSETQ. J was trimmed by 5 bases and V by 3 bases; bases with no gene match: 3. The CDR3 runs to 14 residues. This CDR3 reads CASSSGQGGDTQYF. CDR3 nucleotide sequence: TGCGCCAGCAGCTCCGGACAGGGGGGAGATACGCAGTATTTT.

V gene TRBV29-1 combines with J gene TRBJ2-1, with 9 bases identical to TRBD2. The CDR3 length is 16 residues. After removal of 3 bases from V and 9 bases from J, the junction contained 15 bases not matched to a gene. Germline CDR1 and CDR2: SQVTM and ANQGSEA. CDR3 in amino acids: CSVEFPSGMRFGEQFF. The CDR3 DNA reads as TGCAGCGTTGAGTTCCCTAGCGGGATGAGGTTTGGTGAGCAGTTCTTC.

The V and J genes are TRBV20-1 and TRBJ2-2; D unresolved. The V end was cut by 0 bases, the J end by 2 bases, with 7 bases between. Germline V gives CDR1 DFQATT, CDR2 SNEGSKA (reference sequence). The CDR3 consists of 14 residues. The CDR3 reads CSARDSGNTGELFF. Here the CDR3 DNA reads TGCAGTGCTAGAGATTCTGGAAACACCGGGGAGCTGTTTTTT.